Below are 8 T cell receptor beta chains sequenced from a single sample in a study of human T cells and chemical hapten exposure. Specified time point: patch test 2, 6 weeks after DPC sensitization. Treatment: therapeutic diphenylcyclopropenone sensitization with weekly scalp DPC. Each CDR3 protein gets one entry after TCRdb re-called the RACE reads with MiXCR. The sample has 350,000 to 400,000 distinct CDR3 sequences, under 6.5% seen once. This sample comprised whole blood, obtained in connection with sensitization to the hapten diphenylcyclopropenone (DPC). These receptors were taken from a woman between 18 and 29 years old with alopecia areata. Some clones in this sample may be carry-over from other donors' samples.

This clonotype was picked up many times. The chain uses TRBV5-1 and TRBJ2-5, with D possibly TRBD1 on 8 matching bases. This CDR3 is built from 15 residues. Trimming removed 4 bases at V and 6 bases at J, with 19 bases between. CDR1 and CDR2 from the germline V gene are SGHRS and YFSETQ. The CDR3: CASSAGTGGGKTQYF. CDR3 sequence (DNA): TGCGCCAGCAGCGCAGGGACAGGCGGGGGAAAGACCCAGTACTTC.

In its sample, this clonotype was seen a few times. The chain combines TRBV12-3 or TRBV12-4 with TRBJ2-5; TRBD2 matches at 8 bases. The trim removed 9 bases at V and 2 bases at J, leaving 8 bases unmatched. The CDR3 contains 14 residues. The CDR3 DNA is TGTGCCAGTAACCCACGGGGGGGTCAAGAGACCCAGTACTTC. Its translation is CASNPRGGQETQYF.

The rearrangement joins TRBV20-1 to TRBJ2-2; D ambiguous. Germline V gene lookup returns CDR1 DFQATT and CDR2 SNEGSKA (reference sequence). The V and J ends lost 3 bases and 1 base respectively, with 9 bases between them. The CDR3 spans 14 residues. The CDR3 sequence is CSASTGRNTGELFF. In DNA form, the CDR3 reads TGCAGTGCTAGTACGGGTCGGAACACCGGGGAGCTGTTTTTT.

This rearrangement joins TRBV12-3 or TRBV12-4 to TRBJ1-4; D call uncertain. The CDR3 sequence is 19 residues long. The V gene lost 2 bases and the J gene lost 0 bases, with 19 bases spanning the gap. The CDR3 reads CASSLKGRWLGATNEKLFF. CDR3 sequence (DNA): TGTGCCAGCAGTTTAAAAGGCAGGTGGTTGGGCGCAACTAATGAAAAACTGTTTTTT.

This clonotype was recorded a few times. The chain links TRBV3-1 to TRBJ2-7, with D perhaps TRBD1 (6 bases). Germline loops: CDR1 LGHDT, CDR2 YNNKEL (reference sequence). Trimming took off 1 base at V and 0 bases at J, with 10 bases between the two ends. This CDR3 contains 15 residues. The CDR3: CASSQGGTTSYEQYF. The CDR3 DNA is TGTGCCAGCAGCCAAGGGGGGACAACCTCCTACGAGCAGTACTTC.

This clonotype was detected ten times or more. This rearrangement joins TRBV23-1 to TRBJ1-4; weak D call: TRBD1 (5 bases). Being an ORF, TRBV23-1 has a function that is uncertain. V shed 4 bases and J shed 4 bases, with 25 bases lying between them. The CDR3 is 19 amino acids. CDR3: CASSPLGANATQHNEKLFF. Written as DNA, the CDR3 is TGCGCCAGCAGTCCGCTCGGGGCCAACGCAACACAACATAATGAAAAACTGTTTTTT.

This clonotype appeared many times. The V call is TRBV6-5, the J call TRBJ1-1; D call uncertain. The CDR3 length is 13 residues. In germline, CDR1 is MNHEY, CDR2 SVGAGI. Trimming stripped 8 bases from V and 5 bases from J, with 15 bases between. CDR3 amino acids: CASRGGWQTEAFF. CDR3 sequence (DNA): TGTGCCAGCCGCGGAGGATGGCAGACTGAAGCTTTCTTT.

This clonotype was picked up a small number of times. V is TRBV6-6 and J is TRBJ1-3; no reliable D call. V was shortened by 5 bases and J by 0 bases, with 11 bases between the two germline ends. Germline lookup yields CDR1 MNHNY and CDR2 SVGAGI (reference sequence). This CDR3 comprises 15 residues. CDR3 DNA: TGTGCCAGCAGTACGACGGGATCCTCTGGAAACACCATATATTTT. Encoded protein: CASSTTGSSGNTIYF.